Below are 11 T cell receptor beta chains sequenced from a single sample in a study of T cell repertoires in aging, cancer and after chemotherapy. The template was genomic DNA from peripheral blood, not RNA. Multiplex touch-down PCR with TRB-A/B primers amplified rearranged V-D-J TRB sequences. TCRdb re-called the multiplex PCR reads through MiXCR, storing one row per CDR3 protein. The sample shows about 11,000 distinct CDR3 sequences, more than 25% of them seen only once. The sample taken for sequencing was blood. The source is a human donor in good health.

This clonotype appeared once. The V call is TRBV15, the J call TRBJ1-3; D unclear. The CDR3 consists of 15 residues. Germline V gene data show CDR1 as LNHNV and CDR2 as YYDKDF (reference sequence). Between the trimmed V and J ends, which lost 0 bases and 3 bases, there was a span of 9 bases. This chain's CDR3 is CATSRDLALGNTIYF. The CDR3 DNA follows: TGTGCCACCAGCAGAGATCTAGCACTTGGAAACACCATATATTTT.

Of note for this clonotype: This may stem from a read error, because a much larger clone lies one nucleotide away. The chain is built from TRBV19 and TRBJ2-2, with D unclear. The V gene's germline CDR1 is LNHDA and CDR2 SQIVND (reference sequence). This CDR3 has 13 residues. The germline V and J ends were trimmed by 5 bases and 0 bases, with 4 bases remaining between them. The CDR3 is CASSWPNTGELFF. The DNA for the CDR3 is TGTGCCAGTAGTTGGCCGAACACCGGGGAGCTGTTTTTT.

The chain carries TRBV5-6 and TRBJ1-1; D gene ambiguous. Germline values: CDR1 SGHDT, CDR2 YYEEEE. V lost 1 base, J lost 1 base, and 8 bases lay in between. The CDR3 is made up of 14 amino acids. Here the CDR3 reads CASSLRTENTEAFF. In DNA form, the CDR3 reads TGTGCCAGCAGCTTGCGGACGGAGAACACTGAAGCTTTCTTT.

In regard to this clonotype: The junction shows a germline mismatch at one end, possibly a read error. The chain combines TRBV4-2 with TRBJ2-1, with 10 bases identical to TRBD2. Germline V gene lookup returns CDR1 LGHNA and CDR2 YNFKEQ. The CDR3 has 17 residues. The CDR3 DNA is TGCGCCAGCAGCCAAGGTACTAGCGGGATCTCCTACAATGAGCAGTTCTTC. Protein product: CASSQGTSGISYNEQFF.

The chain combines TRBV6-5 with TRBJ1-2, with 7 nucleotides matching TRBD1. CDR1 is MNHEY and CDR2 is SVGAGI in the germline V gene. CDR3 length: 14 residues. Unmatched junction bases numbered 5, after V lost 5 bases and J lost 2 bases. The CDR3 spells CASSMTGSNYGYTF. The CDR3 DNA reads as TGTGCCAGCAGTATGACAGGGTCCAACTATGGCTACACCTTC.

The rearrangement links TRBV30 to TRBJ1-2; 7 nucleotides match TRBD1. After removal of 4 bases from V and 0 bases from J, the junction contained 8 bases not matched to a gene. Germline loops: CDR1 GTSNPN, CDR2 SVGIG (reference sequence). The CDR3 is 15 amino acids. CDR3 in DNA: TGTGCCTGGATTCCACGGGACAGATCTAACTATGGCTACACCTTC. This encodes CAWIPRDRSNYGYTF.

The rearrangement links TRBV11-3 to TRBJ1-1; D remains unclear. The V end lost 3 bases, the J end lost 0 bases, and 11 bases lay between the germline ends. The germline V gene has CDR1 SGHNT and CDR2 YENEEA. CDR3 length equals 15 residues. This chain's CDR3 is CASSLSHSMNTEAFF. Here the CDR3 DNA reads TGTGCCAGCAGCTTGTCACATTCGATGAACACTGAAGCTTTCTTT. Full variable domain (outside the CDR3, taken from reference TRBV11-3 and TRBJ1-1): EAGVVQSPRYKIIEKKQPVAFWCNPISGHNTLYWYLQNLGQGPELLIRYENEEAVDDSQLPKDRFSAERLKGVDSTLKIQPAELGDSAVYLCASSLSHSMNTEAFFGQGTRLTVV.

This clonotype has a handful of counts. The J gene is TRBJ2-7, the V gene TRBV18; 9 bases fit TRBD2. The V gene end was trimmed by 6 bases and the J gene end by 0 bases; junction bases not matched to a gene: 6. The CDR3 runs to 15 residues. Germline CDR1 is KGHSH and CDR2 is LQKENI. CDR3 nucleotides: TGTGCCAGCTCCCAAGGACTAGCGAGCTCCTACGAGCAGTACTTC. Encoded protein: CASSQGLASSYEQYF.

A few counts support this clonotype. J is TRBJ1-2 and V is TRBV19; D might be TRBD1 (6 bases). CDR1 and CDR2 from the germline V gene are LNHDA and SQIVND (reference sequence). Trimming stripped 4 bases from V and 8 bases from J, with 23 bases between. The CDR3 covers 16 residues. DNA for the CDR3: TGTGCCAGTAGTACCGGACAGCTTACTTTAGCGGGGGGCTACACCTTC. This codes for CASSTGQLTLAGGYTF.

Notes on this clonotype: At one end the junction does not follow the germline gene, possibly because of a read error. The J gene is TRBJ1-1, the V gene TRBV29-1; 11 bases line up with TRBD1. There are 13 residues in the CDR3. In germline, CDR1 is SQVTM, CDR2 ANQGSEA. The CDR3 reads CSVARTGGTESFF. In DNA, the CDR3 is TGCAGCGTCGCTCGGACAGGGGGCACTGAATCTTTCTTT.

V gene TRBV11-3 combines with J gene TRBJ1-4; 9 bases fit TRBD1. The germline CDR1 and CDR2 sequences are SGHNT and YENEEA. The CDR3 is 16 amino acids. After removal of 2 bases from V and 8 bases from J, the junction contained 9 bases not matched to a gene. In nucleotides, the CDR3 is TGTGCCAGCAGCTTAAATGGACAGGGGAAACGCGAAAAACTGTTTTTT. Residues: CASSLNGQGKREKLFF.